What follows are 4 T cell receptor beta chains derived from one specimen sequenced in a study of shared clonotypes between healthy human individuals. TCRdb's table, derived via immunoSEQ multiplex PCR, lists solely in-frame clones and lacks some. The table lists 2 million to 2.5 million clones, 85% to 95% of them singletons. The sample was naive CD4+ T cells from PBMCs. Subset denoted: CD45RA+ positively selected. The origin of the receptors is a man aged 18 to 29 in good health. Some clones in this sample may be carry-over from other donors' samples.

The V call is TRBV7-2, the J call TRBJ2-7; TRBD2 agrees at 9 bases. Germline V lookup: CDR1 SGHTA, CDR2 FQGNSA. J gave up 5 bases and V 5 bases, and 13 bases lay outside the gene matches. The CDR3 loop spans 16 amino acids. The chain's CDR3 is CASSRAAGGQVNEQYF. DNA for the CDR3: TGTGCCAGCAGCCGAGCGGCGGGAGGGCAGGTAAACGAGCAGTACTTC.

This sequence joins TRBV5-1 and TRBJ1-2; D is perhaps TRBD1 (5 bases). The CDR3 sequence is 13 residues long. The germline gives CDR1 SGHRS, CDR2 YFSETQ. Between the trimmed V and J ends, which lost 2 bases and 3 bases, there was a span of 8 bases. CDR3 DNA sequence: TGCGCCAGCAGCTTCAGGGAGGACTATGGCTACACCTTC. This encodes CASSFREDYGYTF. The whole variable domain, filled in from reference TRBV5-1 and TRBJ1-2, reads KAGVTQTPRYLIKTRGQQVTLSCSPISGHRSVSWYQQTPGQGLQFLFEYFSETQRNKGNFPGRFSGRQFSNSRSEMNVSTLELGDSALYLCASSFREDYGYTFGSGTRLTVV.

Concerning this clone itself: Distinct nucleotide sequences in the sample also encode this CDR3. The chain recombines TRBV7-2 with TRBJ2-1, with D unresolved. V lost 3 bases, J lost 3 bases, and 6 bases lay in between. The germline V gene has CDR1 SGHTA and CDR2 FQGNSA. This CDR3 contains 13 residues. The CDR3 is CASSLSSYNEQFF. For the CDR3, the DNA is TGTGCCAGCAGCTTGTCTAGCTACAATGAGCAGTTCTTC.

This clone was seen a single time. V is TRBV5-1 and J is TRBJ2-1; a weak D match, TRBD1 (6 bases). Germline V gene data show CDR1 as SGHRS and CDR2 as YFSETQ. The CDR3 extends over 13 amino acids. Trimming took off 4 bases at V and 15 bases at J, with 20 bases between the two ends. CDR3 sequence (DNA): TGCGCCAGCAGCACCCCCGGGACACCTATTCCGTTCTTC. As protein: CASSTPGTPIPFF. Full variable domain (remainder filled in from reference TRBV5-1 and TRBJ2-1): KAGVTQTPRYLIKTRGQQVTLSCSPISGHRSVSWYQQTPGQGLQFLFEYFSETQRNKGNFPGRFSGRQFSNSRSEMNVSTLELGDSALYLCASSTPGTPIPFFGPGTRLTVL.